Included here is one T cell receptor (beta chain) sequence, with context. Its antigen is still unknown. The data were obtained in a study of cytomegalovirus exposure and HLA in healthy donors. Study findings and constraints: Among donors in an Asian-associated ancestry cluster, a later analysis reportedly found fewer N-insertions than the roughly 680-donor mean. The authors judged a highly shared variant cluster likely a sequencing artifact. Most subjects' HLA-A and HLA-B alleles were reportedly predicted from TCR beta sequences. A later analysis, which compared TCR beta chains of equal frequency, found the HLA-associated ones more clonally expanded.

The CDR3 loop spans 14 amino acids. Germline CDR1 LGHNT, CDR2 FRNRAP. The V segment lost 7 bases and the J segment 6 bases; nucleotides outside the gene matches: 6. In the PCR, 60 Vbeta and 13 Jbeta primers were used. Method: immunoSEQ multiplex PCR; TCRdb's copy keeps in-frame clones and lacks some. Seen in this sample are 150,000 to 200,000 clones; the ten most common clones hold 2% to 2.5%. This clonotype originated in a man aged 25-45 years in good health and CMV-seronegative. The sequenced material came from PBMCs. This chain connects TRBV12-5 to TRBJ1-4; 9 nucleotides agree with TRBD1. CDR3 DNA: TGTGCTAGTGCCGACGGGACAGGGCATGAAAAACTGTTTTTT. Its translation is CASADGTGHEKLFF. The full variable domain, in which reference TRBV12-5 and TRBJ1-4 provide the parts outside the CDR3, is DARVTQTPRHKVTEMGQEVTMRCQPILGHNTVFWYRQTMMQGLELLAYFRNRAPLDDSGMPKDRFSAEMPDATLATLKIQPSEPRDSAVYFCASADGTGHEKLFFGSGTQLSVL.